This T cell receptor (beta chain) was captured by sequencing in a study of T-cell memory formation after mild COVID-19. Study at large: Clusters were largely donor specific.

General study results and limits: Among clones peaking at day 37 in the second wave, SARS-CoV-2 specificity remained unconfirmed. Clones that got smaller from day 15 to 85 had even CD4/CD8, while clones growing later tipped toward CD4+.

The CDR3 is 12 amino acids. Deletions cut 5 bases from V and 6 bases from J, with 10 bases between. The germline gives CDR1 SGHTA, CDR2 FQGNSA. Details on this clonotype: Its cognate antigen is unknown.

Using constant-segment primers, 5'RACE produced TCR alpha and TCR beta cDNA libraries carrying sample barcodes and UMIs. One entry per CDR3 protein results from TCRdb running MiXCR on the 5' RACE reads. This repertoire shows fewer than 650,000 distinct CDR3 sequences, about 18% found once; its top ten account for about 7.5%. This clonotype was sampled from an adult woman who had mild COVID-19 (a few samples of this study predate the infection). Cell type and time point are not known. The chain links TRBV7-2 to TRBJ1-1; D not certain. The sequenced sample was PBMCs or a T cell subset sorted from them (not recorded which). CDR3 sequence (DNA): TGTGCCAGCAGCACCACCCCCGCTGAAGCTTTCTTT. Its translation is CASSTTPAEAFF.